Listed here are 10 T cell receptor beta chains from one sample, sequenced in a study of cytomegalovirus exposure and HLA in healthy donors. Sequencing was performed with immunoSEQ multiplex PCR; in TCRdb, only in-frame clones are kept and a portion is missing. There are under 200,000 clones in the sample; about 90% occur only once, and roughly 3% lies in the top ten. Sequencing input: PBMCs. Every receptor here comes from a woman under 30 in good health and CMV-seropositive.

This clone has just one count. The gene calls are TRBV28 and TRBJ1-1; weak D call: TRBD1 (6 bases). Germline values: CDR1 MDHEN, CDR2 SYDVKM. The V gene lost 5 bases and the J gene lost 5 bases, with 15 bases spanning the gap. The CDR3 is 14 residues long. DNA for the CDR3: TGTGCCAGCAGTCCACAGGGAGGGGGGACTGAAGCTTTCTTT. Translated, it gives CASSPQGGGTEAFF.

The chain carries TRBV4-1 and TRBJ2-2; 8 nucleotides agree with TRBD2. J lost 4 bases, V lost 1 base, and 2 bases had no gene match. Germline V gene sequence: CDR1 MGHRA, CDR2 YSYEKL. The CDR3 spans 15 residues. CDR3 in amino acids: CASSQAGGSTGELFF. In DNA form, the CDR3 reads TGCGCCAGCAGCCAAGCGGGAGGGAGCACCGGGGAGCTGTTTTTT.

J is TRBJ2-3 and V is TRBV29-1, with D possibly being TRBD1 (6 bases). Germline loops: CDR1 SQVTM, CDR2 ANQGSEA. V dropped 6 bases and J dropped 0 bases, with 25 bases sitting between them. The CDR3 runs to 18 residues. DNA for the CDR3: TGCAGCGTCTTAAAGGGTCCGACAGGAAGCTCTAGCACAGATACGCAGTATTTT. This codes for CSVLKGPTGSSSTDTQYF.

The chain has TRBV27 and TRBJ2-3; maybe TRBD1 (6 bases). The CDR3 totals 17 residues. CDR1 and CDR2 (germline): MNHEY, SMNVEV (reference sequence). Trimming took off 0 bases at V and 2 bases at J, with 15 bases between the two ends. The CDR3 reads CASSLSEGRGPTDTQYF. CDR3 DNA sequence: TGTGCCAGCAGTTTATCAGAGGGCAGGGGCCCCACAGATACGCAGTATTTT.

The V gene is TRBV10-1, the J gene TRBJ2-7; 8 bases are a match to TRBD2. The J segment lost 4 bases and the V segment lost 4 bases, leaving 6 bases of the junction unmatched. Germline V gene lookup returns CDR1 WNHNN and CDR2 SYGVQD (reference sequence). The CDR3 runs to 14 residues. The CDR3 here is CASSGEREPYEQYF. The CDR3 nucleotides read TGCGCCAGCAGTGGGGAGCGGGAGCCTTACGAGCAGTACTTC.

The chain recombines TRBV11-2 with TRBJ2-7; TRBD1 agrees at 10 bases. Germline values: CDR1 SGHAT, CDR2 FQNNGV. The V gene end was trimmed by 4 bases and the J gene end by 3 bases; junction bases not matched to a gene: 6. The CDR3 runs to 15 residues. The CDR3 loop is CASSYRGQGHYEQYF. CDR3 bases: TGTGCCAGCAGCTATAGGGGACAGGGGCACTACGAGCAGTACTTC.

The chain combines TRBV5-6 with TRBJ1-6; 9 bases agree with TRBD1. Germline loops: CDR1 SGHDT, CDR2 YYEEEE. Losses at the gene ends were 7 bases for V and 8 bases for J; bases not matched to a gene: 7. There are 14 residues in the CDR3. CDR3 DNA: TGTGCCAGCTCCGCGGGACAGGGTTATTCACCCCTCCACTTT. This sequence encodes CASSAGQGYSPLHF.

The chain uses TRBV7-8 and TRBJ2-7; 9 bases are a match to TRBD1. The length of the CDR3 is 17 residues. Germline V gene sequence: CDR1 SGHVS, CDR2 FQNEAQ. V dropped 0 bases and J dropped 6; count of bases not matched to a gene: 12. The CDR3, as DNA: TGTGCCAGCAGCTTAGCGAGGGGCGGGACAGGGATTGGCGAGCAGTACTTC. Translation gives CASSLARGGTGIGEQYF.

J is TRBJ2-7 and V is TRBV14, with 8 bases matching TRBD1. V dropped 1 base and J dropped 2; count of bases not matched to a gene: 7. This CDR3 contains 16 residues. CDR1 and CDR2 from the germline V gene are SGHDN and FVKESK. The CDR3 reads CASSQAGQGKAYEQYF. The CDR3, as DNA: TGTGCCAGCAGCCAAGCTGGACAGGGAAAGGCCTACGAGCAGTACTTC.

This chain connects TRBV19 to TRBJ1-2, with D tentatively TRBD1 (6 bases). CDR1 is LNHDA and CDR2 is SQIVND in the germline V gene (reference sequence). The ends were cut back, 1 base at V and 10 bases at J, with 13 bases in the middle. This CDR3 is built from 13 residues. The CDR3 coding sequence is TGTGCCAGTAGTATAGGTACTGGACAGTTCTACACCTTC. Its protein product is CASSIGTGQFYTF.